The rows below give T cell receptor beta chains drawn from one sample of a study of cytomegalovirus exposure and HLA in healthy donors. TCRdb keeps only in-frame clones here, not all; method: immunoSEQ multiplex PCR. The sample holds some 190,000 clones; about 89% are singletons and the top ten take more than 5.5%. What was sequenced was PBMCs. The receptors were gathered from a man aged 25 to 40 in good health and CMV-seropositive. Both conserved end residues are part of each CDR3. A D gene is named only where the DNA matches it firmly. Clone size is not always given. Where it is, it says once, few, many or a class for expanded clones.

j_gene	abundance	v_gene	d_gene	len	CDR3aa	CDR3nt
TRBJ1-1	-	TRBV10-3	TRBD1	15	CAISEDRGRRGEAFF	TGTGCCATCAGTGAGGACAGGGGGCGCAGAGGTGAAGCTTTCTTT
TRBJ2-1	-	TRBV7-2	-	15	CASSSTPPTHNEQFF	TGTGCCAGCAGCTCCACCCCTCCTACCCACAATGAGCAGTTCTTC
TRBJ2-1	-	TRBV7-9	-	15	CASSLAGGPGNEQFF	TGTGCCAGCAGCTTAGCGGGGGGCCCGGGGAATGAGCAGTTCTTC
TRBJ1-2	-	TRBV5-5	-	14	CASSLDGQPYGYTF	TGTGCCAGCAGCTTGGACGGTCAGCCCTATGGCTACACCTTC
TRBJ1-6	few	TRBV5-6	-	14	CASSFPGVNSPLHF	TGTGCCAGCAGTTTCCCAGGGGTTAATTCACCCCTCCACTTT
TRBJ2-1	-	TRBV4-1	-	15	CASSRVAATYNEQFF	TGCGCCAGCAGCCGAGTAGCAGCAACCTACAATGAGCAGTTCTTC
TRBJ2-2	-	TRBV6-6	-	15	CASTTQGNPTGELFF	TGTGCCAGCACCACACAGGGTAACCCCACCGGGGAGCTGTTTTTT
TRBJ2-7	-	TRBV28	TRBD2	14	CASSLVAGIHEQYF	TGTGCCAGCAGTTTAGTAGCGGGAATCCACGAGCAGTACTTC
TRBJ1-1	-	TRBV27	TRBD1	18	CASSLGFSGTGTNTEAFF	TGTGCCAGCAGTTTAGGTTTTTCGGGGACAGGGACGAACACTGAAGCTTTCTTT
TRBJ1-5	-	TRBV19	-	16	CASRSTREYSNQPQHF	TGTGCCAGTAGGTCGACCAGGGAGTATAGCAATCAGCCCCAGCATTTT
TRBJ2-3	-	TRBV7-3	TRBD1	16	CASSIYPGQGEDTQYF	TGTGCCAGCAGCATATACCCGGGACAGGGCGAGGATACGCAGTATTTT
TRBJ1-4	-	TRBV18	-	15	CASSPDRPRREKLFF	TGTGCCAGCTCACCCGACAGGCCACGGAGGGAAAAACTGTTTTTT
TRBJ2-1	-	TRBV9	-	15	CASSVGRVSYNEQFF	TGTGCCAGCAGCGTAGGAAGGGTTTCCTACAATGAGCAGTTCTTC
TRBJ2-2	once	TRBV19	-	16	CARTPSTGENTGELFF	TGTGCCAGAACCCCATCGACAGGAGAGAACACCGGGGAGCTGTTTTTT
TRBJ1-2	once	TRBV25-1	-	16	CASSEVGWGSDYGYTF	TGTGCCAGCAGTGAAGTTGGATGGGGCTCGGACTATGGCTACACCTTC
TRBJ2-7	few	TRBV5-6	-	14	CASSLLPGSYEQYF	TGTGCCAGCAGCTTGCTACCAGGGTCCTACGAGCAGTACTTC
TRBJ2-1	-	TRBV5-5	TRBD2	17	CASSLSLAGSSYNEQFF	TGTGCCAGCAGCTTGTCCCTAGCGGGGAGCTCCTACAATGAGCAGTTCTTC
TRBJ1-1	-	TRBV4-1	TRBD1	15	CASSHEQGSWSEAFF	TGCGCCAGCAGCCATGAACAGGGGAGTTGGTCAGAAGCTTTCTTT
TRBJ2-7	once	TRBV9	TRBD2	14	CASSLTSGSWEQYF	TGTGCCAGCAGCTTAACTAGCGGGAGCTGGGAGCAGTACTTC
TRBJ2-1	-	TRBV10-3	TRBD1	15	CAVSTGATFYNEQFF	TGTGCCGTCTCTACAGGGGCCACTTTCTACAATGAGCAGTTCTTC
TRBJ2-1	-	TRBV14	TRBD2	16	CASSQGTASGGNEQFF	TGTGCCAGCAGCCAAGGTACGGCTAGCGGGGGGAATGAGCAGTTCTTC
TRBJ2-7	-	TRBV30	-	13	CAWSGGATYEQYF	TGTGCCTGGAGTGGTGGGGCAACCTACGAGCAGTACTTC
TRBJ1-1	-	TRBV5-1	-	14	CASSFATENTEAFF	TGCGCCAGCAGCTTCGCGACAGAGAACACTGAAGCTTTCTTT
TRBJ1-2	-	TRBV30	-	13	CAWSVTENYGYTF	TGTGCCTGGAGTGTAACGGAAAACTATGGCTACACCTTC
TRBJ2-1	-	TRBV6-1	-	12	CASSEAARVQFF	TGTGCCAGCAGTGAAGCGGCGAGAGTCCAGTTCTTC
TRBJ1-4	once	TRBV27	-	15	CASNRPQGRDEKLFF	TGTGCCAGCAACAGGCCGCAGGGGCGGGACGAAAAACTGTTTTTT
TRBJ2-1	-	TRBV9	-	14	CASSSGGPPNEQFF	TGTGCCAGCAGCTCAGGGGGGCCCCCCAATGAGCAGTTCTTC
TRBJ1-4	-	TRBV14	-	15	CASSQEGIAAEKLFF	TGTGCCAGCAGCCAAGAGGGTATAGCGGCTGAAAAACTGTTTTTT
TRBJ1-5	-	TRBV6-5	-	13	CASSYTLSQPQHF	TGTGCCAGCAGTTATACCCTAAGTCAGCCCCAGCATTTT
TRBJ2-5	-	TRBV9	TRBD2	16	CASSALAGGEGETQYF	TGTGCCAGCAGCGCTCTAGCGGGAGGTGAAGGGGAGACCCAGTACTTC
TRBJ2-1	-	TRBV2	-	15	CASSAVYQGGNEQFF	TGTGCCAGCAGTGCGGTCTACCAAGGAGGGAATGAGCAGTTCTTC
TRBJ1-2	-	TRBV27	-	13	CASSFQGVDGYTF	TGTGCCAGCAGTTTTCAGGGCGTGGATGGCTACACCTTC
TRBJ2-7	-	TRBV7-2	-	15	CASSGTSYENYEQYF	TGTGCCAGCAGCGGGACAAGCTACGAAAACTACGAGCAGTACTTC
TRBJ2-5	-	TRBV7-9	TRBD2	15	CASSLGPGLAETQYF	TGTGCCAGCAGCTTAGGCCCGGGACTAGCAGAGACCCAGTACTTC
TRBJ2-7	few	TRBV28	TRBD1	15	CASSPLGQATYEQYF	TGTGCCAGCAGCCCATTAGGACAGGCTACCTACGAGCAGTACTTC
TRBJ2-3	-	TRBV5-1	-	12	CASSSYPDTQYF	TGCGCCAGCAGCTCCTACCCAGATACGCAGTATTTT
TRBJ2-7	-	TRBV6-5	TRBD2	13	CASSSSGVNEQYF	TGTGCCAGCAGTTCGAGCGGGGTGAACGAGCAGTACTTC
TRBJ1-1	-	TRBV27	-	13	CASSIHWGTEAFF	TGTGCCAGCAGTATCCACTGGGGTACTGAAGCTTTCTTT
TRBJ1-6	-	TRBV7-2	-	14	CASSLTQGVSPLHF	TGTGCCAGCAGCTTAACACAGGGCGTCTCACCCCTCCACTTT
TRBJ1-1	-	TRBV7-6	-	13	CASSAVGGPEAFF	TGTGCCAGCAGTGCGGTCGGGGGACCTGAAGCTTTCTTT
TRBJ2-5	-	TRBV6-6	-	15	CASSPPGRDQETQYF	TGTGCCAGCAGTCCCCCGGGACGAGACCAAGAGACCCAGTACTTC
TRBJ2-4	-	TRBV6-1	-	13	CASNPTGTGIQYF	TGTGCCAGCAACCCTACAGGGACCGGCATTCAGTACTTC
TRBJ2-5	-	TRBV6-6	-	13	CASSYNYQETQYF	TGTGCCAGCAGTTACAATTACCAAGAGACCCAGTACTTC
TRBJ1-1	-	TRBV5-6	TRBD1	16	CASSDRDRGSNTEAFF	TGTGCCAGCAGCGACCGGGACAGGGGGTCGAACACTGAAGCTTTCTTT
TRBJ1-2	-	TRBV19	-	15	CASRDAPGQPRGYTF	TGTGCCAGTAGAGACGCTCCGGGACAACCCCGGGGCTACACCTTC
TRBJ2-5	-	TRBV6-1	TRBD1	14	CASTKDRAQETQYF	TGTGCCAGCACCAAAGACAGGGCCCAAGAGACCCAGTACTTC
TRBJ2-5	-	TRBV7-9	-	14	CASSRPRGQETQYF	TGTGCCAGCAGCCGACCCCGGGGCCAAGAGACCCAGTACTTC
TRBJ2-3	-	TRBV20-1	TRBD1	11	CSARQGDTQYF	TGCAGTGCAAGACAGGGAGATACGCAGTATTTT
TRBJ2-1	-	TRBV25-1	TRBD2	15	CASSDPSGLGNEQFF	TGTGCCAGCAGTGACCCTAGCGGCCTTGGGAATGAGCAGTTCTTC